This TCR beta chain was sequenced in a study of T cell changes during pregnancy in multiple sclerosis. Germline trimming cut 5 bases from V and 5 bases from J; bases unmatched to any gene: 3. The CDR3 is made up of 15 amino acids. Germline values: CDR1 MNHEY, CDR2 SMNVEV (reference sequence). Sequencing used immunoSEQ multiplex PCR; TCRdb keeps in-frame clones, though not all of them. Among 46,000 or so clones listed, just under 95% were seen once. This TCR came from a female donor with multiple sclerosis, enrolled in a pregnancy study. Sequences were derived from CD8+ T cells from peripheral blood mononuclear cells, sampled after pregnancy. This sequence joins TRBV27 and TRBJ2-1, with 13 bases that match TRBD2. CDR3 coding DNA: TGTGCCAGCAGTCCGGGACTAGCGGGAAACAATGAGCAGTTCTTC. Protein sequence: CASSPGLAGNNEQFF.